These 10 T cell receptor beta chains share one sample of origin, sequenced in a study of T-cell reconstitution after alpha-beta-depleted transplantation in children. Study-wide points: Diversity and T-cell counts at one year after transplant derived mostly from new T cells.

No antigen has been assigned to these receptors. For TCRbeta, the library was prepared with unique molecular identifiers. From the PCR reads, TCRdb called clonotypes with MiXCR, one entry per CDR3 protein. The table lists some 300,000 distinct CDR3 sequences, roughly 8.2% of them singletons. The sequencing here drew on peripheral blood, taken 360 days after TCRalphabeta/CD19-depleted stem cell transplant. These receptors were taken from a female patient aged 2 to 10 who had a stem cell transplant for Fanconi anemia, so the T cells may come from the graft donor.

This clonotype came up many times. The rearrangement links TRBV7-9 to TRBJ1-2; no reliable D call. The CDR3 has 13 residues. Trimming took 0 bases from V and 4 from J, leaving 6 bases between them. Germline V CDR1 and CDR2: SEHNR, FQNEAQ (reference sequence). The CDR3 protein is CASSLARTYGYTF. CDR3 coding DNA: TGTGCCAGCAGCTTAGCGCGAACCTATGGCTACACCTTC.

The rearrangement joins TRBV3-1 to TRBJ2-3; D is tentatively TRBD1 or TRBD2 (6 bases each). The CDR3 is 20 amino acids. V was shortened by 1 base and J by 2 bases, with 25 bases between the two germline ends. Per the germline V gene, CDR1 is LGHDT and CDR2 is YNNKEL (reference sequence). CDR3 nucleotide sequence: TGTGCCAGCAGCCAAGTCGTTATAGGGGGGCGGGGACATTACACAGATACGCAGTATTTT. Translated, it gives CASSQVVIGGRGHYTDTQYF.

This clonotype was found once. CDR3 residues: CASSPGAGRSGYTF. The CDR3 nucleotides are TGTGCCAGCTCACCGGGTGCAGGGCGCTCTGGCTACACCTTC. This chain uses TRBV18 with TRBJ1-2; TRBD1 might be the D (5 bases). CDR1 and CDR2 from the germline V gene are KGHSH and LQKENI. Trimming shortened V by 3 bases and J by 7 bases, and 15 bases separated the two germline ends. The CDR3 spans 14 residues.

This clonotype was counted at least ten times. This chain joins TRBV28 and TRBJ2-5; D is uncertain. The CDR3 runs to 11 residues. The germline gives CDR1 MDHEN, CDR2 SYDVKM. Trimming took 8 bases from V and 3 from J, leaving 7 bases between them. CDR3 bases: TGTGCCAGCGGTAGGGAAGAGACCCAGTACTTC. This codes for CASGREETQYF.

This clonotype was counted between two and nine times. The CDR3 sequence: CASSLEGGDQETQYF. CDR3 bases: TGTGCCAGCAGTTTAGAGGGGGGAGACCAAGAGACCCAGTACTTC. The rearrangement joins TRBV12-3 or TRBV12-4 to TRBJ2-5, with D perhaps given as TRBD1 or TRBD2 (6 bases each). The CDR3 runs 15 residues. Trimming took 1 base from V and 0 from J, leaving 9 bases between them.

This chain uses TRBV5-1 with TRBJ2-7, with a tentative D call TRBD2 (6 bases). The CDR3 contains 15 residues. V dropped 4 bases and J dropped 2 bases, with 16 bases sitting between them. Germline CDR1 reads SGHRS; CDR2 reads YFSETQ. CDR3 in amino acids: CASSRERGGPYEQYF. Here the CDR3 DNA reads TGCGCCAGCAGCCGCGAAAGGGGAGGCCCCTACGAGCAGTACTTC.

The sample holds a few counts of this clonotype. V usage is TRBV20-1 and J usage is TRBJ1-1; D remains unclear. CDR1 DFQATT and CDR2 SNEGSKA come from the germline V gene (reference sequence). V lost 2 bases and J lost 0, with 13 bases in between. The CDR3 is made up of 15 amino acids. The CDR3 protein is CSARRLGGLNTEAFF. In DNA form, the CDR3 reads TGCAGTGCTAGACGCTTAGGAGGCCTGAACACTGAAGCTTTCTTT.

The table lists this clonotype with a few counts. The V call is TRBV7-2, the J call TRBJ2-1, with TRBD2 matching 12 bases. V was pared by 7 bases and J by 15 bases, with 16 bases of the junction left unmatched. Germline-derived CDR1 and CDR2 are SGHTA and FQGNSA. This CDR3 has 15 residues. CDR3 coding DNA: TGTGCCAGCACCTTCCAATCTAGCGGGGGGGCATATCGGTTCTTC. This gives the protein CASTFQSSGGAYRFF.

This clonotype came up a few times. The chain recombines TRBV27 with TRBJ2-7, with a possible D match to TRBD1 (6 bases). With 2 bases removed from V and 3 bases from J, the gap between germline ends came to 20 bases. The germline V gene has CDR1 MNHEY and CDR2 SMNVEV (reference sequence). The CDR3 extends over 17 amino acids. The CDR3 sequence: CASSLPPSRGQNYEQYF. CDR3 in DNA: TGTGCCAGCAGTTTACCACCCTCCAGGGGCCAAAACTACGAGCAGTACTTC.

This chain connects TRBV20-1 to TRBJ1-4, with D possibly being TRBD1 (6 bases). The ends were cut back, 4 bases at V and 0 bases at J, with 12 bases in the middle. This CDR3 has 15 residues. Germline V lookup: CDR1 DFQATT, CDR2 SNEGSKA (reference sequence). For the CDR3, the DNA is TGCAGTGCTACTAGAGGGGGTGCAACTAATGAAAAACTGTTTTTT. Amino acid sequence: CSATRGGATNEKLFF.